The TCR beta chain described here comes from a study of blood T cell repertoires in COVID-19. Study context: COVID-19 samples from acute and convalescent phases originated in the United States, Italy and Spain. PBMCs, B-cell-depleted T cells, or T cells were the source of the cDNA or gDNA that made up the material.

As processed by the authors: The authors estimated nucleated cell counts from reference gene primer amplification. Only in-frame clones appear in the TCRdb table, and some are missing; sequencing was by immunoSEQ multiplex PCR. V, J and clone size reflect that table, while D and trimming were determined from the DNA. The table shows some 11,000 clones, with 90% occurring only once. V shed 7 bases, J shed 8 bases, and the junction held 16 bases outside the gene matches. Germline values: CDR1 SNHLY, CDR2 FYNNEI. This CDR3 comprises 16 residues. The V gene is TRBV2, the J gene TRBJ2-3, with 9 bases lining up with TRBD2. The TCR sequence derives from a human donor in a cohort sampled during active COVID-19. The specimen sequenced was peripheral blood. Here the CDR3 DNA reads TGTGCCAGCACCCCCGGAAATAGCGGGGGACGAGGTACGCAGTATTTT. It codes for CASTPGNSGGRGTQYF.